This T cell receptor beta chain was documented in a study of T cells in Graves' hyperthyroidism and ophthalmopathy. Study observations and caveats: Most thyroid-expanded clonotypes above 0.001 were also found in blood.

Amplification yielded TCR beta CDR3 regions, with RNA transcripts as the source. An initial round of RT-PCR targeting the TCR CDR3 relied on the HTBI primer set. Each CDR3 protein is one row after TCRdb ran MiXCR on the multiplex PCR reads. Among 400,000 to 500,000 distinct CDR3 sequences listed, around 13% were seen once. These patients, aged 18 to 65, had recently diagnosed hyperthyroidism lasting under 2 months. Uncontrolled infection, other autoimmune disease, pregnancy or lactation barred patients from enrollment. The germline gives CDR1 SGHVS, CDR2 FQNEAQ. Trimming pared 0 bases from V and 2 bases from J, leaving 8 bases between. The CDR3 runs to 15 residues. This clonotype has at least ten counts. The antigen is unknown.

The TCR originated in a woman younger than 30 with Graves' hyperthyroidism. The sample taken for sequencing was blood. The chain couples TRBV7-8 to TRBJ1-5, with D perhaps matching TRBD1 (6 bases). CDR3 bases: TGTGCCAGCAGCTTAGCGCACAGGGGCAATCAGCCCCAGCATTTT. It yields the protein CASSLAHRGNQPQHF. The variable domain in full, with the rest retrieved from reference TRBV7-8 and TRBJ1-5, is GAGVSQSPRYKVAKRGQDVALRCDPISGHVSLFWYQQALGQGPEFLTYFQNEAQLDKSGLPSDRFFAERPEGSVSTLKIQRTQQEDSAVYLCASSLAHRGNQPQHFGDGTRLSIL.